This T cell receptor beta chain derives from a study of response to subunit inactivated influenza vaccine. Findings of the study overall: Seasonal influenza vaccination, on each occasion, was suggested by the authors to recruit few new T cells.

Germline CDR1 is MGHDK and CDR2 is SYGVNS. Trimming cost V 3 bases and J 3 bases; bases outside gene matches: 9. The CDR3 is made up of 16 amino acids. TCRdb re-called the RT-PCR reads through MiXCR, storing one row per CDR3 protein. Of about 500,000 distinct CDR3 sequences listed, 16% were seen once; the top ten hold about 3%. In the case of this clonotype: The target antigen is unknown.

J is TRBJ2-7 and V is TRBV25-1; 9 bases align to TRBD2. This TCR was sampled from a man between 50 and 75 years old who received an inactivated influenza vaccine. Sample: CD4+ T cells sorted from PBMCs, taken about 24 months after vaccination. CDR3 bases: TGTGCCAGCAGTGATGTTAGCGGGGGTACAATCTACGAGCAGTACTTC. Its translation: CASSDVSGGTIYEQYF.